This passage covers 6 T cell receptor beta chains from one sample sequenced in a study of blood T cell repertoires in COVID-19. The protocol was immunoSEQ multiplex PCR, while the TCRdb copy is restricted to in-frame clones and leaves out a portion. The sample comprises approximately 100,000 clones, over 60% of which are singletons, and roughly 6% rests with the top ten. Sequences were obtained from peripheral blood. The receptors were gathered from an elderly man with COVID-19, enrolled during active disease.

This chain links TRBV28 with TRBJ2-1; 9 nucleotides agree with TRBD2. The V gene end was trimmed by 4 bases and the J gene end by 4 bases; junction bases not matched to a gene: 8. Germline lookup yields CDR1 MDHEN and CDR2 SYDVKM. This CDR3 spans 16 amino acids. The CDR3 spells CASSSHRLAEYNEQFF. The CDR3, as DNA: TGTGCCAGCAGTTCTCACCGACTAGCGGAATACAATGAGCAGTTCTTC. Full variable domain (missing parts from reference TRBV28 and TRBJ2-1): DVKVTQSSRYLVKRTGEKVFLECVQDMDHENMFWYRQDPGLGLRLIYFSYDVKMKEKGDIPEGYSVSREKKERFSLILESASTNQTSMYLCASSSHRLAEYNEQFFGPGTRLTVL.

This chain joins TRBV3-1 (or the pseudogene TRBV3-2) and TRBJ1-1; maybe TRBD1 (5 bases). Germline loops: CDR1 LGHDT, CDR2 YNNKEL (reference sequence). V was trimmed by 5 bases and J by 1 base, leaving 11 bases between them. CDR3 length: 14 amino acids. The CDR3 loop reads CASSNRWENTEAFF. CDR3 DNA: TGTGCCAGCAGCAACAGGTGGGAGAACACTGAAGCTTTCTTT.

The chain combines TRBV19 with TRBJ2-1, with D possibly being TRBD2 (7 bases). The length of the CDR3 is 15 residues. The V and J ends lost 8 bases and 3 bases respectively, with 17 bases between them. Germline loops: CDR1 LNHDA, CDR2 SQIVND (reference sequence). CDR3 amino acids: CASGTPGGYYNEQFF. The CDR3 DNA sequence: TGTGCCAGTGGAACCCCGGGGGGCTACTACAATGAGCAGTTCTTC.

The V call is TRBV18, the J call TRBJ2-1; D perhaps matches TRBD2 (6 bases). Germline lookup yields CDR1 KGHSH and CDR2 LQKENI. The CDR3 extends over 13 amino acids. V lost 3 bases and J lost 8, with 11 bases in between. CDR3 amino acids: CASSPSPGDEQFF. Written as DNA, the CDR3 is TGTGCCAGCTCACCGAGCCCGGGAGATGAGCAGTTCTTC. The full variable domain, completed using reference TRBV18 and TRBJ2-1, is NAGVMQNPRHLVRRRGQEARLRCSPMKGHSHVYWYRQLPEEGLKFMVYLQKENIIDESGMPKERFSAEFPKEGPSILRIQQVVRGDSAAYFCASSPSPGDEQFFGPGTRLTVL.

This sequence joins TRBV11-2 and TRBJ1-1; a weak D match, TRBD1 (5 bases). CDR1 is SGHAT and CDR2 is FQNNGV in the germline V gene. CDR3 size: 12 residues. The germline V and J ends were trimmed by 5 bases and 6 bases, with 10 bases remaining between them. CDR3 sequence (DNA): TGTGCCAGCAGCGGGGCCGGCGCTGAAGCTTTCTTT. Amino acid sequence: CASSGAGAEAFF.

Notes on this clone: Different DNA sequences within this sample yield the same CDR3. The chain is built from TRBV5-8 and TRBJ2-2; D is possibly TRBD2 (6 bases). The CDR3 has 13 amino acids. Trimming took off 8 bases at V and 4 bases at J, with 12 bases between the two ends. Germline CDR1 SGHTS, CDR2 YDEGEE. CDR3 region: CARGGRGTGELFF. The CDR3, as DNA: TGTGCCAGGGGGGGTCGCGGCACCGGGGAGCTGTTTTTT.